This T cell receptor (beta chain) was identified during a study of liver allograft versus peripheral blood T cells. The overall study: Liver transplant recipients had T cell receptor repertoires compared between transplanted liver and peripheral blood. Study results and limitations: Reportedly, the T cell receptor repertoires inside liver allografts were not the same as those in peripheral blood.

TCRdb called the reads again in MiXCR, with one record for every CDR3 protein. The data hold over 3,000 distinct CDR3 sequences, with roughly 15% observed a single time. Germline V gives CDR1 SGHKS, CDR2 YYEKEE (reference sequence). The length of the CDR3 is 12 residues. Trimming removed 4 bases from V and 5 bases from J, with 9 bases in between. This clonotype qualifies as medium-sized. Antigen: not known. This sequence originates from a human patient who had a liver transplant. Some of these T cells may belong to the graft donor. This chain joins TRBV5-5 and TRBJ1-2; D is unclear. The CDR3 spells CASSVEIYGYTF. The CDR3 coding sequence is TGTGCCAGCAGCGTAGAGATTTATGGCTACACCTTC.